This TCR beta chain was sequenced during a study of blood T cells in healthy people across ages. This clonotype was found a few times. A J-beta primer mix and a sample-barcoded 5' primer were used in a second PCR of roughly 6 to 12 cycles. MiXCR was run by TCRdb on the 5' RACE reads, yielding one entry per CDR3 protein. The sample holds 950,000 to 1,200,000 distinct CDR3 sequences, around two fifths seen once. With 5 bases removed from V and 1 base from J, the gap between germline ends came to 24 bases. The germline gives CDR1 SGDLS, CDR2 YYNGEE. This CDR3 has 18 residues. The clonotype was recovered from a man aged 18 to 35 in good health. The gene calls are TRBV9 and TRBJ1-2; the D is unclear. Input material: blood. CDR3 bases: TGTGCCAGCAGGAAAAAGGAGGGTCCAGACTGGCTTAACTATGGCTACACCTTC. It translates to CASRKKEGPDWLNYGYTF.